The next 20 T cell receptor beta chains were all read from a single sample in a study of PD-L1 blockade in urothelial cancer. Time point given: pretreatment peripheral blood. Measured with immunoSEQ multiplex PCR; TCRdb has only the in-frame clones, and not every one. Among over 75,000 clones listed, 85% to 90% were seen once. This material consisted of PBMCs, taken around atezolizumab (anti-PD-L1) treatment. The receptors come from a man in his 60s with urothelial cancer.

J is TRBJ1-5 and V is TRBV6-5, with D perhaps matching TRBD1 (6 bases). The CDR3 spans 14 residues. Germline V lookup: CDR1 MNHEY, CDR2 SVGAGI. V lost 8 bases, J lost 5 bases, and 16 bases lay in between. CDR3 in DNA: TGTGCCAGCTACACAGGGAGGGGTCATCAGCCCCAGCATTTT. Translating it yields CASYTGRGHQPQHF.

This chain uses TRBV18 with TRBJ2-1; D unresolved. Germline assignment: CDR1 KGHSH and CDR2 LQKENI. The CDR3 consists of 11 residues. Trimming stripped 9 bases from V and 7 bases from J, with 10 bases between. CDR3 nucleotide sequence: TGTGCCAGTTCCATCCAGAATGAGCAGTTCTTC. Encoded protein: CASSIQNEQFF.

The chain couples TRBV29-1 to TRBJ2-7, with 9 bases fitting TRBD2. The CDR3 covers 13 residues. The V gene end was trimmed by 0 bases and the J gene end by 3 bases; junction bases not matched to a gene: 0. The germline V gene has CDR1 SQVTM and CDR2 ANQGSEA. The CDR3 coding sequence is TGCAGCGTTGAAGATAGCGGGAGCTACGAGCAGTACTTC. Its translation is CSVEDSGSYEQYF.

This chain joins TRBV5-5 and TRBJ2-2; possibly TRBD1 for D (6 bases). The CDR3 is 15 amino acids. V gave up 2 bases and J gave up 3 bases, with 11 bases separating them. The germline gives CDR1 SGHKS, CDR2 YYEKEE (reference sequence). CDR3 sequence (DNA): TGTGCCAGCAGCTTACGGGACATTGACACCGGGGAGCTGTTTTTT. Translated: CASSLRDIDTGELFF.

The chain is built from TRBV7-3 and TRBJ2-3; the match to TRBD2 covers 8 bases. V trimming: 5 bases; J trimming: 6 bases; junction bases outside the gene matches: 13. This CDR3 has 16 residues. The germline V gene encodes CDR1 SGHTA and CDR2 FQGTGA. CDR3 bases: TGTGCCAGCAGCCAAGCTATACTAGCGGAAAGGGATACGCAGTATTTT. It encodes CASSQAILAERDTQYF. Full variable domain (remainder filled in from reference TRBV7-3 and TRBJ2-3): GAGVSQTPSNKVTEKGKYVELRCDPISGHTALYWYRQSLGQGPEFLIYFQGTGAADDSGLPNDRFFAVRPEGSVSTLKIQRTERGDSAVYLCASSQAILAERDTQYFGPGTRLTVL.

A few counts support this clone. The chain couples TRBV9 to TRBJ1-1; weak D call: TRBD1 (6 bases). The CDR3 length is 13 residues. Germline assignment: CDR1 SGDLS and CDR2 YYNGEE. The V end was cut by 4 bases, the J end by 0 bases, with 7 bases between. The CDR3 coding sequence is TGTGCCAGCAGCCAGGGGATGAACACTGAAGCTTTCTTT. Translating it yields CASSQGMNTEAFF.

This chain links TRBV5-1 with TRBJ2-1; D possibly corresponds to TRBD2 (6 bases). CDR1 and CDR2 from the germline V gene are SGHRS and YFSETQ. The V end was cut by 7 bases, the J end by 8 bases, with 22 bases between. The CDR3 has 15 amino acids. The CDR3 DNA sequence: TGCGCCAGCGTTCCGGGGAGCGGGTTGTGGGATGAGCAGTTCTTC. This sequence encodes CASVPGSGLWDEQFF.

The chain carries TRBV28 and TRBJ1-1; TRBD1 matches at 8 bases. This CDR3 comprises 12 residues. Trimming at V came to 5 bases and at J to 11 bases, leaving 7 bases not matched to a gene. Germline loops: CDR1 MDHEN, CDR2 SYDVKM. The CDR3 sequence is CASSRTTGAAFF. In DNA, the CDR3 is TGTGCCAGCAGTCGTACGACAGGGGCGGCTTTCTTT.

The chain uses TRBV28 and TRBJ2-5; 9 bases align to TRBD1. This CDR3 is built from 15 residues. Germline V gene data show CDR1 as MDHEN and CDR2 as SYDVKM. V shed 5 bases, J shed 5 bases, and the junction held 9 bases outside the gene matches. The CDR3 reads CASSRPGQGVETQYF. The DNA for the CDR3 is TGTGCCAGCAGTCGCCCGGGACAGGGTGTGGAGACCCAGTACTTC. The complete variable domain, with remaining parts taken from reference TRBV28 and TRBJ2-5, reads DVKVTQSSRYLVKRTGEKVFLECVQDMDHENMFWYRQDPGLGLRLIYFSYDVKMKEKGDIPEGYSVSREKKERFSLILESASTNQTSMYLCASSRPGQGVETQYFGPGTRLLVL.

V usage is TRBV10-1 and J usage is TRBJ2-3, with 8 bases that match TRBD1. Germline trimming cut 8 bases from V and 2 bases from J; bases unmatched to any gene: 3. The CDR3 runs to 13 residues. The germline V gene encodes CDR1 WNHNN and CDR2 SYGVQD (reference sequence). CDR3 region: CASRDRITDTQYF. The CDR3 DNA sequence: TGCGCCAGCCGGGACAGGATCACAGATACGCAGTATTTT.

This rearrangement joins TRBV28 to TRBJ2-3, with 9 bases identical to TRBD1. CDR1 and CDR2 from the germline V gene are MDHEN and SYDVKM. The CDR3 runs to 13 residues. Unmatched junction bases numbered 13, after V lost 6 bases and J lost 15 bases. The CDR3: CASSSPGTGSAYF. For the CDR3, the DNA is TGTGCCAGCAGCTCACCCGGGACAGGGTCCGCTTATTTT.

V is TRBV19 and J is TRBJ1-1; a weak D match, TRBD1 (5 bases). This CDR3 is 16 amino acids long. V lost 3 bases, J lost 1 base, and 15 bases lay in between. The germline gives CDR1 LNHDA, CDR2 SQIVND (reference sequence). The CDR3 sequence: CASSIWGTAGNTEAFF. CDR3 DNA: TGTGCCAGTAGTATTTGGGGCACAGCAGGGAACACTGAAGCTTTCTTT. The complete variable domain, with remaining parts taken from reference TRBV19 and TRBJ1-1, reads DGGITQSPKYLFRKEGQNVTLSCEQNLNHDAMYWYRQDPGQGLRLIYYSQIVNDFQKGDIAEGYSVSREKKESFPLTVTSAQKNPTAFYLCASSIWGTAGNTEAFFGQGTRLTVV.

This clone was recorded once. The rearrangement joins TRBV5-1 to TRBJ2-3, with 12 nucleotides matching TRBD2. The V gene end was trimmed by 0 bases and the J gene end by 4 bases; junction bases not matched to a gene: 6. Per germline, CDR1 SGHRS and CDR2 YFSETQ. The CDR3 length is 17 residues. The CDR3 region is CASSLGMTSGRADTQYF. For the CDR3, the DNA is TGCGCCAGCAGCTTGGGGATGACTAGCGGGAGAGCAGATACGCAGTATTTT.

This clone was seen a single time. The CDR3 region is CASSLSQVGGYTF. CDR3 bases: TGTGCCAGCAGTTTATCACAGGTCGGTGGCTACACCTTC. V usage is TRBV27 and J usage is TRBJ1-2, with a weak D call TRBD1 (5 bases). CDR1 and CDR2 (germline): MNHEY, SMNVEV (reference sequence). V was pared by 0 bases and J by 7 bases, with 9 bases between. The CDR3 runs to 13 residues.

The chain is built from TRBV10-2 and TRBJ2-7, with 7 bases identical to TRBD1. Losses at the gene ends were 7 bases for V and 7 bases for J; bases not matched to a gene: 13. The germline V gene has CDR1 WSHSY and CDR2 SAAADI. The CDR3 consists of 14 residues. CDR3 in amino acids: CASKHRDRQWEQYF. The CDR3 nucleotides read TGCGCCAGCAAACACCGGGACAGACAATGGGAGCAGTACTTC.

The chain has TRBV7-8 and TRBJ2-5; D unresolved. This CDR3 contains 13 residues. From germline, CDR1 is SGHVS and CDR2 FQNEAQ. V was cut by 3 bases and J by 2 bases, with 7 bases left in between. The CDR3 DNA follows: TGTGCCAGCAGCTTCGCCAGACAAGAGACCCAGTACTTC. Translation gives CASSFARQETQYF.

The rearrangement links TRBV6-5 to TRBJ1-1; D gene ambiguous. Germline V lookup: CDR1 MNHEY, CDR2 SVGAGI. Trimming removed 0 bases from V and 1 base from J, with 6 bases in between. This CDR3 region has 14 residues. This CDR3 is CASSYSNGNTEAFF. CDR3 coding DNA: TGTGCCAGCAGTTACTCGAACGGGAACACTGAAGCTTTCTTT.

This clone was seen just once. The J gene is TRBJ1-4, the V gene TRBV7-8; D possibly corresponds to TRBD1 (5 bases). The CDR3 totals 16 residues. V was shortened by 5 bases and J by 4 bases, with 17 bases between the two germline ends. In germline, CDR1 is SGHVS, CDR2 FQNEAQ. This CDR3 reads CASSPRGGSRNEKLFF. CDR3 nucleotides: TGTGCCAGCAGCCCTAGGGGCGGGAGCCGTAATGAAAAACTGTTTTTT. Supplemented by reference TRBV7-8 and TRBJ1-4, the full variable domain reads GAGVSQSPRYKVAKRGQDVALRCDPISGHVSLFWYQQALGQGPEFLTYFQNEAQLDKSGLPSDRFFAERPEGSVSTLKIQRTQQEDSAVYLCASSPRGGSRNEKLFFGSGTQLSVL.

The gene calls are TRBV15 and TRBJ2-7, with D possibly TRBD1 on 7 matching bases. The CDR3 loop spans 14 amino acids. The germline V gene has CDR1 LNHNV and CDR2 YYDKDF (reference sequence). V lost 2 bases to trimming and J lost 0 bases, with 8 bases between them. CDR3 residues: CATSRQGGSYEQYF. CDR3 sequence (DNA): TGTGCCACCAGCAGACAGGGGGGCTCCTACGAGCAGTACTTC. The whole variable domain, remainder taken from reference TRBV15 and TRBJ2-7, is DAMVIQNPRYQVTQFGKPVTLSCSQTLNHNVMYWYQQKSSQAPKLLFHYYDKDFNNEADTPDNFQSRRPNTSFCFLDIRSPGLGDTAMYLCATSRQGGSYEQYFGPGTRLTVT.

DNA of the CDR3: TGTGCCAGCAGCGTGTGGAGCGCAGATACGCAGTATTTT. Translation gives CASSVWSADTQYF. This chain joins TRBV9 and TRBJ2-3; no definite D call. The CDR3 consists of 13 residues. V was pared by 2 bases and J by 4 bases, with 8 bases between. Germline assignment: CDR1 SGDLS and CDR2 YYNGEE.